The clone carrying this T cell receptor (beta chain) was recorded many times. Its target is unknown. TCR beta CDR3 regions were amplified from RNA transcripts. HTBI primers were used for first-round RT-PCR of the TCR CDR3. MiXCR was run by TCRdb on the multiplex PCR reads, yielding one entry per CDR3 protein. The sample comprises 450,000 to 650,000 distinct CDR3 sequences, roughly 18% of which are singletons, and approximately 18% rests with the top ten. Each ophthalmopathy patient scored at least 3 on the Clinical Activity Score and at least 4 on NOSPECS grade, with duration under 3 months. Uncontrolled infections, other autoimmune diseases, pregnancy or lactation led to exclusion of patients. The record originates from a study of T cells in Graves' hyperthyroidism and ophthalmopathy. The study, taken as a whole, reports: Median prediction lead before ophthalmopathy onset was 6.5 to 7 months with the model. Ophthalmopathy cases were set apart from stable hyperthyroidism by a 13 V-J model.

Material: blood. The TCR comes from a young woman with Graves' ophthalmopathy.

The CDR3 spells CASSLRAEAFF. In DNA, the CDR3 is TGTGCCAGCAGTTTAAGGGCTGAAGCTTTCTTT. This chain uses TRBV28 with TRBJ1-1; D gene unclear. The CDR3 extends over 11 amino acids. Germline V gives CDR1 MDHEN, CDR2 SYDVKM. V was pared by 2 bases and J by 6 bases, with 4 bases between.